This T cell receptor (beta chain) originates from a study of blood T cell repertoires in COVID-19. This table comes from immunoSEQ multiplex PCR, and its TCRdb copy is limited to in-frame clones, with some not included. This table holds hundreds of thousands of clones, around nine tenths found once. The germline gives CDR1 MNHNS, CDR2 SASEGT. This CDR3 is built from 15 residues. Remarks on this clone: At one end the junction does not follow the germline gene, possibly because of a read error.

Sequenced sample: peripheral blood. This chain links TRBV6-1 with TRBJ2-2; possible D gene TRBD2, 5 bases. The sequence came from a middle-aged man with acute or convalescent COVID-19. The CDR3 is CASSEGGSGTRELFF. The CDR3 nucleotides are TGTGCCAGCAGTGAAGGAGGGTCGGGCACCCGGGAGCTGTTTTTT.